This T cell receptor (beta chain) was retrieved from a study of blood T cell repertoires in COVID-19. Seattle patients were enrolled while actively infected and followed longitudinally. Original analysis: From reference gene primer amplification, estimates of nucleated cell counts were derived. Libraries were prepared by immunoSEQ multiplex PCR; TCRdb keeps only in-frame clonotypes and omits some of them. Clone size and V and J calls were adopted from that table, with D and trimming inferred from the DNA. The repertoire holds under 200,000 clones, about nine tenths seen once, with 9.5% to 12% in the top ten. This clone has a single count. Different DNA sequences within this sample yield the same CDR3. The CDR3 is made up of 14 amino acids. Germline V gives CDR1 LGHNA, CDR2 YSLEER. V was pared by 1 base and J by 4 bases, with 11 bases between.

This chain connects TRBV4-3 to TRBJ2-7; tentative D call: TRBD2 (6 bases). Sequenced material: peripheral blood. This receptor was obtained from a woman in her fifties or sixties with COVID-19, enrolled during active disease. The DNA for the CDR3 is TGCGCCAGCAGCCAAGCGGGACGGGGGTACGAGCAGTACTTC. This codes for CASSQAGRGYEQYF.